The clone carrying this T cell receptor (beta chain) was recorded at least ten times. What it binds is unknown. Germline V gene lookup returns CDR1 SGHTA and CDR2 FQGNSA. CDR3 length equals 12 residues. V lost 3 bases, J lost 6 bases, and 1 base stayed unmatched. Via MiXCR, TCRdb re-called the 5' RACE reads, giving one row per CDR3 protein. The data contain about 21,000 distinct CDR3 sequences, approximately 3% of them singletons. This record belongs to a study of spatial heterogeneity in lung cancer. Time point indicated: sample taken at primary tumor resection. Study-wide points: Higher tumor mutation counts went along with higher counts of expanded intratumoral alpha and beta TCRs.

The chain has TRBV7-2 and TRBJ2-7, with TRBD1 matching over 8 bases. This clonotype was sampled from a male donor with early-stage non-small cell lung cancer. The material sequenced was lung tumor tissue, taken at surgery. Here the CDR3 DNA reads TGTGCCAGCAGCTTGGACAGGGTCGAGCAGTACTTC. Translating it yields CASSLDRVEQYF.